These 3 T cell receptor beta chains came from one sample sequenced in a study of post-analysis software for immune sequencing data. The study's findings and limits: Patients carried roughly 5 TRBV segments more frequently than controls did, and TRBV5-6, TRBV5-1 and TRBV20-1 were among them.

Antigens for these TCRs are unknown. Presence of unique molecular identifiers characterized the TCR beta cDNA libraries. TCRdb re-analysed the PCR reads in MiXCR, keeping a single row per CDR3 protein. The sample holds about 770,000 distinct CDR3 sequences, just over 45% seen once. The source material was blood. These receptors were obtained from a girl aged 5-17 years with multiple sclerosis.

In nucleotides, the CDR3 is TGTGCCATCAATAAGGACAGGGACGCAGATACGCAGTATTTT. Its protein product is CAINKDRDADTQYF. The V gene is TRBV2, the J gene TRBJ2-3, with 8 bases matching TRBD1. V shed 10 bases and J 4 bases; nucleotides not matched to a gene: 10. There are 14 residues in the CDR3. The germline V gene encodes CDR1 SNHLY and CDR2 FYNNEI.

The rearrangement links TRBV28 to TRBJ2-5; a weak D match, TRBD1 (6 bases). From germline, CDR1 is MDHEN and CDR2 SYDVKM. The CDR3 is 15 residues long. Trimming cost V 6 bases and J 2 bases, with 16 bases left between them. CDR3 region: CASRGTATGQETQYF. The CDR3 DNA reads TGTGCCAGCAGGGGAACTGCCACAGGGCAAGAGACCCAGTACTTC.

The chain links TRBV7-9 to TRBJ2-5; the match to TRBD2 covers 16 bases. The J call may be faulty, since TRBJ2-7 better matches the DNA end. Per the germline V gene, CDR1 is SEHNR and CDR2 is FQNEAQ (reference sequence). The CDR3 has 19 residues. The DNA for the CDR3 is TGTGCCAGCAGCTTAGTCTCCGGGACTAGCGGGAGGGCCGCTCGCGAGCAGTACTTC. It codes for CASSLVSGTSGRAAREQYF.